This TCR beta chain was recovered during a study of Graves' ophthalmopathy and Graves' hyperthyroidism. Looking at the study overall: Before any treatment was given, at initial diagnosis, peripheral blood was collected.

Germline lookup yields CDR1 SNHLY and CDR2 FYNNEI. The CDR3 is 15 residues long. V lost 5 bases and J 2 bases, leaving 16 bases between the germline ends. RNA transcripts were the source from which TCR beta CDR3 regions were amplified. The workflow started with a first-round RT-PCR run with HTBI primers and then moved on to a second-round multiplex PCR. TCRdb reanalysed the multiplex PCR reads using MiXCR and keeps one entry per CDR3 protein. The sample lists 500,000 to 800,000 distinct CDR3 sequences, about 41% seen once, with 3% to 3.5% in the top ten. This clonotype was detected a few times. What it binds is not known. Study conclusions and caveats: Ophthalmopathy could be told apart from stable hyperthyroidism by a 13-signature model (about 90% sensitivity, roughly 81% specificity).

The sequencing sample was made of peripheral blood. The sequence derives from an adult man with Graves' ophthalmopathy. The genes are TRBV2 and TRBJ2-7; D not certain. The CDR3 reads CASSYSGARTYEQYF. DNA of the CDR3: TGTGCCAGCAGTTACTCTGGCGCACGTACCTACGAGCAGTACTTC.